Below, 14 T cell receptor beta chains from the same sample are listed, as sequenced in a study of OX40 agonist ivuxolimab in advanced cancers. Some clones are missing from TCRdb's copy, which holds only in-frame ones; the method was immunoSEQ multiplex PCR. Seen here are approximately 35,000 clones, around 80% observed once, and the top ten hold roughly 25%. The sample here was CD4+ or CD8+ T cells sorted from blood, taken in a trial of the OX40 agonist ivuxolimab. The receptors shown here come from an adult with an advanced solid tumor such as melanoma, head and neck, liver or kidney cancer.

The chain joins TRBV4-1 to TRBJ2-7, with TRBD1 matching 10 bases. Germline CDR1 is MGHRA and CDR2 is YSYEKL. Trimming took 0 bases from V and 4 from J; bases not matched to a gene: 9. The CDR3 extends over 17 amino acids. CDR3 residues: CASSQEFWDRGRYEQYF. The CDR3 region has the DNA TGCGCCAGCAGCCAAGAATTTTGGGACAGGGGTAGATACGAGCAGTACTTC.

This chain uses TRBV5-1 with TRBJ2-3, with 9 bases matching TRBD2. Germline values: CDR1 SGHRS, CDR2 YFSETQ. The CDR3 runs 16 residues. V lost 4 bases and J lost 1; bases outside the gene matches: 7. The CDR3 DNA follows: TGCGCCAGCAGCCTCGTAGCGGGGGCCCGCACAGATACGCAGTATTTT. This sequence encodes CASSLVAGARTDTQYF.

The chain has TRBV5-1 and TRBJ2-5; 11 bases align to TRBD2. The CDR3 length is 16 residues. J gave up 1 base and V 0 bases, and 2 bases lay outside the gene matches. Germline lookup yields CDR1 SGHRS and CDR2 YFSETQ. CDR3 nucleotide sequence: TGCGCCAGCAGCTTGGCTACTAGCGGGAGCCAAGAGACCCAGTACTTC. It encodes CASSLATSGSQETQYF.

This chain joins TRBV7-9 and TRBJ1-1; tentative D call: TRBD1 (6 bases). V shed 5 bases and J shed 11 bases, with 18 bases lying between them. Germline CDR1 and CDR2: SEHNR and FQNEAQ (reference sequence). This CDR3 has 13 amino acids. This chain's CDR3 is CASSPRTVREAFF. The CDR3, as DNA: TGTGCCAGCAGCCCCCGGACAGTGAGAGAGGCTTTCTTT.

The V and J genes are TRBV28 and TRBJ1-2, with 7 bases that match TRBD1. The V gene end was trimmed by 5 bases and the J gene end by 6 bases; junction bases not matched to a gene: 18. This CDR3 comprises 17 residues. CDR1 and CDR2 from the germline V gene are MDHEN and SYDVKM. The CDR3 DNA is TGTGCCAGCAGTCCCAACGCAAGGGCGACAGGACAGGATGGCTACACCTTC. It yields the protein CASSPNARATGQDGYTF.

The chain has TRBV7-9 and TRBJ2-7; no reliable D call. This CDR3 is built from 11 residues. Germline V gene data show CDR1 as SEHNR and CDR2 as FQNEAQ (reference sequence). V lost 5 bases and J lost 6, with 8 bases in between. The CDR3 protein is CASSERTEQYF. For the CDR3, the DNA is TGTGCCAGCAGCGAACGGACCGAGCAGTACTTC.

The chain uses TRBV2 and TRBJ1-5; D remains unclear. V was cut by 4 bases and J by 5 bases, with 6 bases left in between. The CDR3 extends over 12 amino acids. Germline V gene data show CDR1 as SNHLY and CDR2 as FYNNEI. The CDR3 region has the DNA TGTGCCAGCAGTGGGACCGATCAGCCCCAGCATTTT. Translated: CASSGTDQPQHF.

Written as DNA, the CDR3 is TGCGCCAGCAGCCAAGGGGGCGGGGGGGCCGCTGAGCAGTTCTTC. Translated: CASSQGGGGAAEQFF. The V call is TRBV5-1, the J call TRBJ2-1, with 9 bases aligning to TRBD2. CDR1 and CDR2 from the germline V gene are SGHRS and YFSETQ. This CDR3 region has 15 residues. The junction had 11 bases not matched to a gene; V was cut back by 4 bases and J by 9 bases.

This clone has a single count. The rearrangement uses TRBV27 and TRBJ1-4; D gene unclear. Per germline, CDR1 MNHEY and CDR2 SMNVEV (reference sequence). This CDR3 has 14 amino acids. V lost 3 bases to trimming and J lost 2 bases, with 7 bases between them. The CDR3 sequence: CASSLMATNEKLFF. DNA of the CDR3: TGTGCCAGCAGTTTGATGGCTACTAATGAAAAACTGTTTTTT.

The table lists this clone with a few counts. The chain combines TRBV7-2 with TRBJ1-1; D gene ambiguous. This CDR3 spans 13 amino acids. The V gene lost 5 bases and the J gene lost 1 base, with 8 bases spanning the gap. Germline lookup yields CDR1 SGHTA and CDR2 FQGNSA. CDR3 amino acids: CASSQGQNTEAFF. CDR3 DNA sequence: TGTGCCAGCAGCCAAGGGCAGAACACTGAAGCTTTCTTT.

V gene TRBV14 combines with J gene TRBJ1-1; the D gene is possibly TRBD1 (5 bases). In germline, CDR1 is SGHDN, CDR2 FVKESK. The CDR3 extends over 18 amino acids. Trimming cost V 0 bases and J 0 bases, with 17 bases left between them. CDR3 sequence reads: CASSQDSPTGRMNTEAFF. The DNA for the CDR3 is TGTGCCAGCAGCCAAGATTCTCCCACAGGCCGCATGAACACTGAAGCTTTCTTT. The full variable domain, completed using reference TRBV14 and TRBJ1-1, is EAGVTQFPSHSVIEKGQTVTLRCDPISGHDNLYWYRRVMGKEIKFLLHFVKESKQDESGMPNNRFLAERTGGTYSTLKVQPAELEDSGVYFCASSQDSPTGRMNTEAFFGQGTRLTVV.

This clone was seen only a few times. This chain joins TRBV5-1 and TRBJ1-6, with TRBD1 matching 10 bases. V lost 1 base, J lost 4 bases, and 5 bases stayed unmatched. The CDR3 is 17 amino acids. Germline values: CDR1 SGHRS, CDR2 YFSETQ. CDR3 nucleotide sequence: TGCGCCAGCAGCTTGTTTTCGGGACAGGGGTATAATTCACCCCTCCACTTT. This gives the protein CASSLFSGQGYNSPLHF.

V gene TRBV5-4 combines with J gene TRBJ2-5; 8 bases align to TRBD2. The V gene's germline CDR1 is SGHNT and CDR2 YYREEE (reference sequence). V shed 5 bases, J shed 5 bases, and the junction held 8 bases outside the gene matches. The CDR3 contains 14 residues. This CDR3 is CASSYGGAGETQYF. As DNA, the CDR3 is TGTGCCAGCAGTTACGGGGGGGCAGGGGAGACCCAGTACTTC.

This chain joins TRBV5-1 and TRBJ2-7; D may be TRBD1 (6 bases). CDR1 is SGHRS, CDR2 YFSETQ, per germline. V lost 5 bases, J lost 5 bases, and 17 bases lay in between. CDR3 length: 14 residues. The CDR3 DNA reads TGCGCCAGCAGTCCAGGACAGACCTCTAACGAGCAGTACTTC. Protein: CASSPGQTSNEQYF. The full variable domain, rest sourced from reference TRBV5-1 and TRBJ2-7, is KAGVTQTPRYLIKTRGQQVTLSCSPISGHRSVSWYQQTPGQGLQFLFEYFSETQRNKGNFPGRFSGRQFSNSRSEMNVSTLELGDSALYLCASSPGQTSNEQYFGPGTRLTVT.